This passage covers 20 T cell receptor beta chains from one sample sequenced in a study of T cell responses to AZD1222 COVID-19 vaccine. Some clones are missing from TCRdb's copy, which holds only in-frame ones; the method was immunoSEQ multiplex PCR. This table holds 60,000 to 70,000 clones, 65% to 90% found once. The input for sequencing was peripheral blood, taken on day 0 of AZD1222 vaccination. These receptors all stem from an adult in good health.

This clone has a single count. The V and J genes are TRBV7-8 and TRBJ2-1; TRBD2 matches at 10 bases. The germline V gene has CDR1 SGHVS and CDR2 FQNEAQ. The CDR3 covers 16 residues. With V trimmed by 2 bases and J by 3 bases, 4 bases remained unmatched. The CDR3 loop reads CASSLRERGGYNEQFF. DNA of the CDR3: TGTGCCAGCAGCTTACGGGAGCGGGGGGGCTACAATGAGCAGTTCTTC.

The rearrangement links TRBV5-4 to TRBJ2-1; TRBD2 agrees at 10 bases. V was pared by 4 bases and J by 4 bases, with 5 bases of the junction left unmatched. CDR1 is SGHNT, CDR2 YYREEE, per germline (reference sequence). There are 15 residues in the CDR3. The CDR3 DNA is TGTGCCAGCAGCAGAACTAGCGGGGAGTACAATGAGCAGTTCTTC. Amino acids: CASSRTSGEYNEQFF.

This chain uses TRBV7-9 with TRBJ2-2; D not certain. Germline values: CDR1 SEHNR, CDR2 FQNEAQ (reference sequence). V shed 5 bases and J shed 6 bases, with 13 bases lying between them. The CDR3 sequence is 14 residues long. The CDR3 coding sequence is TGTGCCAGCAGCCCCCCCTATCAACCCGGGGAGCTGTTTTTT. Translated: CASSPPYQPGELFF.

This clone came up once. This chain joins TRBV4-3 and TRBJ1-6; 9 nucleotides align to TRBD1. The ends lost 1 base at V and 10 bases at J; junction bases unmatched: 8. This CDR3 has 16 amino acids. Germline assignment: CDR1 LGHNA and CDR2 YSLEER. The CDR3 nucleotides read TGCGCCAGCAGCCAAGTGAGGGGGGACAGGGTCTCACCCCTCCACTTT. Translating gives CASSQVRGDRVSPLHF.

The CDR3 protein is CASSSGGNTEAFF. The CDR3 nucleotides are TGTGCCAGCAGCTCCGGCGGGAACACTGAAGCTTTCTTT. The chain has TRBV7-3 and TRBJ1-1; D remains ambiguous. Germline assignment: CDR1 SGHTA and CDR2 FQGTGA. Trimming shortened V by 4 bases and J by 1 base, and 7 bases separated the two germline ends. The CDR3 is made up of 13 amino acids.

This clone has a single count. The chain uses TRBV7-2 and TRBJ2-7; D not resolved. The V gene's germline CDR1 is SGHTA and CDR2 FQGNSA. V was cut by 1 base and J by 0 bases, with 7 bases left in between. The CDR3 spans 14 residues. This chain's CDR3 is CASSLVSSSYEQYF. CDR3 nucleotides: TGTGCCAGCAGCTTAGTCTCCAGCTCCTACGAGCAGTACTTC.

This clone appeared once. The gene calls are TRBV5-4 and TRBJ2-3; perhaps TRBD1 as D (5 bases). Germline-derived CDR1 and CDR2 are SGHNT and YYREEE (reference sequence). The CDR3 runs 13 residues. V lost 4 bases and J 5 bases, leaving 11 bases between the germline ends. DNA for the CDR3: TGTGCCAGCAGCCCGAAAGACAGAGATACGCAGTATTTT. Residues: CASSPKDRDTQYF.

The J gene is TRBJ1-2, the V gene TRBV15, with D possibly matching TRBD1 (5 bases). CDR3 length equals 12 residues. Germline values: CDR1 LNHNV, CDR2 YYDKDF (reference sequence). Trimming shortened V by 5 bases and J by 8 bases, and 12 bases separated the two germline ends. CDR3 in amino acids: CATSGGGTGYTF. DNA for the CDR3: TGTGCCACCAGCGGGGGTGGGACGGGCTACACCTTC.

The chain uses TRBV5-6 and TRBJ2-3; D uncertain. CDR3 size: 12 residues. Germline-derived CDR1 and CDR2 are SGHDT and YYEEEE. The ends were cut back, 0 bases at V and 4 bases at J, with 3 bases in the middle. The CDR3 sequence is CASSLVPDTQYF. The CDR3 region has the DNA TGTGCCAGCAGCTTGGTCCCAGATACGCAGTATTTT. The variable domain in full, with the rest retrieved from reference TRBV5-6 and TRBJ2-3, is DAGVTQSPTHLIKTRGQQVTLRCSPKSGHDTVSWYQQALGQGPQFIFQYYEEEERQRGNFPDRFSGHQFPNYSSELNVNALLLGDSALYLCASSLVPDTQYFGPGTRLTVL.

This clone was counted once. CDR3 bases: TGTGCCAGCAGCGCCAGTCGAGGGACAGGGGGCGAGCAGTACTTC. Protein product: CASSASRGTGGEQYF. The chain links TRBV7-9 to TRBJ2-7; 11 bases map to TRBD1. J lost 6 bases, V lost 5 bases, and 9 bases had no gene match. Germline assignment: CDR1 SEHNR and CDR2 FQNEAQ (reference sequence). This CDR3 is 15 amino acids long.

This sequence joins TRBV19 and TRBJ1-2, with 8 bases that match TRBD1. Germline V gives CDR1 LNHDA, CDR2 SQIVND (reference sequence). The CDR3 length is 13 residues. J gave up 4 bases and V 10 bases, and 8 bases lay outside the gene matches. In DNA, the CDR3 is TGTGCCACTAGCCCCGGACAGGGCTATGGCTACACCTTC. This encodes CATSPGQGYGYTF.

The CDR3, as DNA: TGTGCCAGCAGTTACATGTCCATCGGGGGCTACACCTTC. Protein sequence: CASSYMSIGGYTF. The J gene is TRBJ1-2, the V gene TRBV6-5; no clear D. The CDR3 covers 13 residues. Looked up from germline, CDR1 is MNHEY and CDR2 is SVGAGI. With 2 bases removed from V and 8 bases from J, the gap between germline ends came to 12 bases.

CDR3 coding DNA: TGTGCCAGCAGCTTAGAAGGCTACACCCTCGTCTATGGCTACACCTTC. Translated, it gives CASSLEGYTLVYGYTF. The chain employs TRBV7-8 and TRBJ1-2, with no clear D. The CDR3 runs 16 residues. V shed 1 base and J shed 4 bases, with 16 bases lying between them. Germline assignment: CDR1 SGHVS and CDR2 FQNEAQ.

The chain couples TRBV11-2 to TRBJ1-2; no clear D. The CDR3 loop spans 14 amino acids. The germline gives CDR1 SGHAT, CDR2 FQNNGV. V lost 5 bases to trimming and J lost 5 bases, with 15 bases between them. CDR3 sequence: CASSNSEGSYGYTF. CDR3 in DNA: TGTGCCAGCAGCAATTCGGAAGGGAGTTATGGCTACACCTTC.

This chain connects TRBV29-1 to TRBJ2-2; maybe TRBD1 (5 bases). Germline lookup yields CDR1 SQVTM and CDR2 ANQGSEA. The CDR3 sequence is 12 residues long. In nucleotides, the CDR3 is TGCACCGCAGGGTTCTACACCGGGGAGCTGTTTTTT. This sequence encodes CTAGFYTGELFF.

This chain uses TRBV27 with TRBJ1-1; a weak D match, TRBD1 (6 bases). The V end lost 6 bases, the J end lost 3 bases, and 20 bases lay between the germline ends. The CDR3 runs to 16 residues. Germline loops: CDR1 MNHEY, CDR2 SMNVEV (reference sequence). The CDR3 loop reads CASSPGGPRHHTEAFF. CDR3 DNA sequence: TGTGCCAGCAGCCCTGGGGGGCCTCGGCATCACACTGAAGCTTTCTTT.

The chain has TRBV9 and TRBJ2-2, with TRBD2 matching over 7 bases. The CDR3 has 15 amino acids. V shed 3 bases and J 4 bases; nucleotides not matched to a gene: 6. Germline lookup yields CDR1 SGDLS and CDR2 YYNGEE. The CDR3 is CASSEGGVGTGELFF. The CDR3 region has the DNA TGTGCCAGCAGCGAGGGAGGGGTGGGCACCGGGGAGCTGTTTTTT.

This chain joins TRBV5-1 and TRBJ2-2; 7 bases are a match to TRBD2. The germline V gene has CDR1 SGHRS and CDR2 YFSETQ. Trimming removed 6 bases from V and 5 bases from J; junction bases left unmatched: 4. The CDR3 is 13 residues long. This CDR3 reads CASTLRGTGELFF. CDR3 coding DNA: TGCGCCAGCACCCTGCGGGGGACCGGGGAGCTGTTTTTT.

The chain joins TRBV19 to TRBJ1-4; D not certain. CDR1 LNHDA and CDR2 SQIVND come from the germline V gene (reference sequence). Deletions cut 3 bases from V and 0 bases from J, with 5 bases between. CDR3 length equals 14 residues. The CDR3 reads CASSISTTNEKLFF. The CDR3 DNA reads TGTGCCAGTAGTATCTCCACAACTAATGAAAAACTGTTTTTT.

V usage is TRBV3-1 (or the pseudogene TRBV3-2) and J usage is TRBJ2-4; TRBD1 matches at 7 bases. Germline V gene data show CDR1 as LGHDT and CDR2 as YNNKEL (reference sequence). This CDR3 has 16 residues. Losses at the gene ends were 0 bases for V and 2 bases for J; bases not matched to a gene: 4. This chain's CDR3 is CASSQENRGTKNIQYF. The CDR3 coding sequence is TGTGCCAGCAGCCAAGAAAACAGGGGAACCAAAAACATTCAGTACTTC.